This T cell receptor (beta chain) was captured by sequencing in a study of blood T cell repertoires in COVID-19. Sequencing used immunoSEQ multiplex PCR; TCRdb keeps in-frame clones, though not all of them. The table lists over 200,000 clones, approximately 88% of them singletons. Participant ages covered about 18 to 89 years across 25 or so US areas. The source is a man younger than 30 with acute COVID-19. The sequencing sample was made of PBMCs or T cells enriched from blood (not recorded which).

The DNA for the CDR3 is TGTGCCAGTATGACCCGGACAGGGGTAGGGGTAAACTATGGCTACACCTTC. Translation gives CASMTRTGVGVNYGYTF. The chain is built from TRBV28 and TRBJ1-2; 9 nucleotides match TRBD1. Trimming cost V 9 bases and J 2 bases; bases outside gene matches: 16. This CDR3 has 17 amino acids. In germline, CDR1 is MDHEN, CDR2 SYDVKM.